This T cell receptor (beta chain) was sequenced in a study of graft-versus-host responses after intestinal transplantation. The protocol was immunoSEQ multiplex PCR, while the TCRdb copy is restricted to in-frame clones and leaves out a portion. The sample contains approximately 94,000 clones, about 90% of which appear only once. CDR1 is SGHTS, CDR2 YDEGEE, per germline. CDR3 length equals 17 residues. V shed 1 base, J shed 3 bases, and the junction held 8 bases outside the gene matches. A note on this clone: Its target is unknown.

The sequence was collected from a human donor who was the organ donor for an intestinal transplant. The rearrangement links TRBV5-8 to TRBJ1-5; TRBD1 matches 9 bases. The starting material was unstimulated CD4+ T cells sorted from spleen or lymph node cells, obtained before transplant. This chain's CDR3 is CASSLFSGQGLNQPQHF. The CDR3 nucleotides are TGTGCCAGCAGCTTGTTTTCGGGACAGGGCCTCAATCAGCCCCAGCATTTT.